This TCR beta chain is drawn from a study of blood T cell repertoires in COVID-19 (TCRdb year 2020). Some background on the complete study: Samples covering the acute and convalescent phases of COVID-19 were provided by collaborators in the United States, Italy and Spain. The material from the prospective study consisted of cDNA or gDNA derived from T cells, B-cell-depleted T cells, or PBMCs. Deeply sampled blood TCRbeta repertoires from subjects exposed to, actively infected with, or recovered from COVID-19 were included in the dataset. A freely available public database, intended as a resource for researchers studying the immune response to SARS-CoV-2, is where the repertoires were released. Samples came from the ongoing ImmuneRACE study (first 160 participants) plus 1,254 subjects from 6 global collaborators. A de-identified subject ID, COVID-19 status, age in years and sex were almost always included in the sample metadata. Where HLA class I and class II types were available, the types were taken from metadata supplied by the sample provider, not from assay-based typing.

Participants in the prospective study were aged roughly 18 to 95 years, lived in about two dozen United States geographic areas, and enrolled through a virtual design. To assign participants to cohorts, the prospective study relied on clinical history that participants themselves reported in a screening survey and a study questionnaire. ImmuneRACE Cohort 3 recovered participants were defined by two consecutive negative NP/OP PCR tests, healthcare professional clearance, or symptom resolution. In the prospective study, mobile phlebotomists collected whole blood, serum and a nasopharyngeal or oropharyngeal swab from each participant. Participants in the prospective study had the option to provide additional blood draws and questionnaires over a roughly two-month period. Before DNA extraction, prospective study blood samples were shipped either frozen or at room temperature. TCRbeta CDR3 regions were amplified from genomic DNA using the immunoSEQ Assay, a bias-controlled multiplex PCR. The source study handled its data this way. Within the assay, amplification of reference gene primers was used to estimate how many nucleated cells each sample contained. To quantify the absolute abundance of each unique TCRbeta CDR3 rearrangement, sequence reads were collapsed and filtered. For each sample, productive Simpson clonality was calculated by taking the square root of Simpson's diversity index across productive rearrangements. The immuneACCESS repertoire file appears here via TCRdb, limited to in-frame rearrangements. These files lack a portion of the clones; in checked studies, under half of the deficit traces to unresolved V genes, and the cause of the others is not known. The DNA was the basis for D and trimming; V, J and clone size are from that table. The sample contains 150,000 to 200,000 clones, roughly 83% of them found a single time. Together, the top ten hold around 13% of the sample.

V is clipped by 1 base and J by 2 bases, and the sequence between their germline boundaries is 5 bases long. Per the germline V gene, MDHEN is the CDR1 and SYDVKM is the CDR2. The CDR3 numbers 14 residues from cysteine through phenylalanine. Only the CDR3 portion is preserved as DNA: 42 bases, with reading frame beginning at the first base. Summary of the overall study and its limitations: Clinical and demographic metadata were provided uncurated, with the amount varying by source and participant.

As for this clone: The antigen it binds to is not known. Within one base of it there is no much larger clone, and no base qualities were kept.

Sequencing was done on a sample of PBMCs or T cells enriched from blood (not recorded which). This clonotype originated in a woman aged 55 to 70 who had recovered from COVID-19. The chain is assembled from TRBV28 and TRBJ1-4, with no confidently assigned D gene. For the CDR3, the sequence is CASSLFGTNEKLFF. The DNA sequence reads TGTGCCAGCAGTTTATTCGGGACTAATGAAAAACTGTTTTTT.